This TCR beta chain emerged from a study of patients and donors after allogeneic stem cell transplantation. The CDR3 has 15 residues. The J segment lost 4 bases and the V segment lost 5 bases, leaving 8 bases of the junction unmatched. Germline V gives CDR1 SSHAT, CDR2 FNYEAQ (reference sequence). TCRdb redid the calling of the RT-PCR reads with MiXCR, one entry per CDR3 protein. In the table there are hundreds of thousands of distinct CDR3 sequences, 16% of which are singletons. This TCR derives from a human donor who was either an allogeneic HSCT recipient or a stem cell or donor lymphocyte infusion donor (not recorded which). It is not recorded whose cells these are; they may come from a transplant donor. The chain links TRBV7-7 to TRBJ2-5; 9 bases agree with TRBD1. The sequencing sample was made of blood, either unsorted or a sorted T cell fraction (not recorded which). The CDR3 DNA reads TGTGCCAGCAGCCCACTGGGACAGGGAGGAGAGACCCAGTACTTC. This translates into CASSPLGQGGETQYF.